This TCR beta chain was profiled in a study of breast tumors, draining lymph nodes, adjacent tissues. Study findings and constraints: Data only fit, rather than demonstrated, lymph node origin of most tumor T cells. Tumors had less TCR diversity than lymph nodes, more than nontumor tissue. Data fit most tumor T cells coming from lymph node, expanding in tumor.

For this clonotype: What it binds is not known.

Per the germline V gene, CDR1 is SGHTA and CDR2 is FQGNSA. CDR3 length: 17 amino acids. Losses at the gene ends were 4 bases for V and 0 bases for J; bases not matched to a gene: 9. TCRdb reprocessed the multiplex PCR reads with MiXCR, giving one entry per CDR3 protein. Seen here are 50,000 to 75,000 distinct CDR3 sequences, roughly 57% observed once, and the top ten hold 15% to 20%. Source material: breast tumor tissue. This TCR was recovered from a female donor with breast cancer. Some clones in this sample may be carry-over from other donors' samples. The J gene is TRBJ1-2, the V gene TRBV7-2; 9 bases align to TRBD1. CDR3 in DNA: TGTGCCAGCAGCTCTAGGTCCGGGACAGGGACTAACTATGGCTACACCTTC. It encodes CASSSRSGTGTNYGYTF.